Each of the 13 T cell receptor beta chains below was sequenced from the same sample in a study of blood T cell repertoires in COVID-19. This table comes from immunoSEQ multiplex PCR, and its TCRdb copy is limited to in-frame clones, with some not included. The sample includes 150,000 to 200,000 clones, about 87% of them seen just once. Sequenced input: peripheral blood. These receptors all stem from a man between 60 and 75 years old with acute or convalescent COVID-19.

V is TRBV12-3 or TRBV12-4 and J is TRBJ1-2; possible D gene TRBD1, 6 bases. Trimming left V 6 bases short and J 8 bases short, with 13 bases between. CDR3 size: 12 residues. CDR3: CASRTTGGGYTF. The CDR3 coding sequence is TGTGCCAGCAGGACGACGGGGGGCGGCTACACCTTC.

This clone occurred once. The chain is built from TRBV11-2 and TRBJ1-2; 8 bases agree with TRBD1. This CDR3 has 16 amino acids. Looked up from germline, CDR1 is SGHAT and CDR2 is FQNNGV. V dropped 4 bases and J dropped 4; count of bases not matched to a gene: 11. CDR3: CASSSLRRDRTYGYTF. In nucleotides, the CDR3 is TGTGCCAGCAGCTCATTACGCCGGGACAGGACCTATGGCTACACCTTC.

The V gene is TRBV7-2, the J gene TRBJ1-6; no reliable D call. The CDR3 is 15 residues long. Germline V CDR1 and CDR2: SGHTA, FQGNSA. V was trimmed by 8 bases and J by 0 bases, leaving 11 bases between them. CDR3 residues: CASGSVSSYNSPLHF. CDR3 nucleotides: TGTGCCAGCGGCAGCGTAAGCTCCTATAATTCACCCCTCCACTTT. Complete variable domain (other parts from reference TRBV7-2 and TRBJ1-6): GAGVSQSPSNKVTEKGKDVELRCDPISGHTALYWYRQSLGQGLEFLIYFQGNSAPDKSGLPSDRFSAERTGGSVSTLTIQRTQQEDSAVYLCASGSVSSYNSPLHFGNGTRLTVT.

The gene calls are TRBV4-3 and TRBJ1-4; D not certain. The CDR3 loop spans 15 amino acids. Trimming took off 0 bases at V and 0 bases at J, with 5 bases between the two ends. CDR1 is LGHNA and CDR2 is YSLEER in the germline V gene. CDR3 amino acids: CASSQDPATNEKLFF. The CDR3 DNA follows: TGCGCCAGCAGCCAAGATCCCGCAACTAATGAAAAACTGTTTTTT.

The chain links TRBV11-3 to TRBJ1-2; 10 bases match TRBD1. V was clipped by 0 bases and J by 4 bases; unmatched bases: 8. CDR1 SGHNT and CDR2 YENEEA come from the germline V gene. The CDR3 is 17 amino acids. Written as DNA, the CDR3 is TGTGCCAGCAGCTTAGATCGGGGACAGGGGTGGAGCTATGGCTACACCTTC. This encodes CASSLDRGQGWSYGYTF.

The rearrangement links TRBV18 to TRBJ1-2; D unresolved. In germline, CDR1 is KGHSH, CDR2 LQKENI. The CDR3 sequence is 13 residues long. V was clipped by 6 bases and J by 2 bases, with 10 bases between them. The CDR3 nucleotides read TGTGCCAGCTCGGAGGGCATGAACTATGGCTACACCTTC. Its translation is CASSEGMNYGYTF.

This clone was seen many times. Here the CDR3 DNA reads TGTGCCAGCAGCCAGACAGGGAACACCGGGGAGCTGTTTTTT. Protein: CASSQTGNTGELFF. The V gene is TRBV3-1 (or the pseudogene TRBV3-2), the J gene TRBJ2-2, with D possibly matching TRBD1 (6 bases). This CDR3 region has 14 residues. Trimming left V 3 bases short and J 1 base short, with 6 bases between. Germline V lookup: CDR1 LGHDT, CDR2 YNNKEL (reference sequence).

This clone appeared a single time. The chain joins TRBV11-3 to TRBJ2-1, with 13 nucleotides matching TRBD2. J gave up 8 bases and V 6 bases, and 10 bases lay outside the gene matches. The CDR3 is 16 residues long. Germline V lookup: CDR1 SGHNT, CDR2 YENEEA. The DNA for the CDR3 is TGTGCCAGCAGGCCTACTAGCGGGAGGGCCAGGGATGAGCAGTTCTTC. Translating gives CASRPTSGRARDEQFF.

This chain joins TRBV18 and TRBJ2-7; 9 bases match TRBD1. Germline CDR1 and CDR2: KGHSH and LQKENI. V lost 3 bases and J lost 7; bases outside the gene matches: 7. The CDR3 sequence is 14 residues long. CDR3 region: CASSPSGQGYEQYF. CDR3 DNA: TGTGCCAGCTCACCGTCGGGACAGGGATATGAGCAGTACTTC.

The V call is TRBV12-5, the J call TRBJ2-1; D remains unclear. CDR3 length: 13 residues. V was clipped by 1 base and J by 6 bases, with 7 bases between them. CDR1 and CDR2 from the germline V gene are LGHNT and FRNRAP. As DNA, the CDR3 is TGTGCTAGTGGTTTGGACGTTAGCAATGAGCAGTTCTTC. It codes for CASGLDVSNEQFF.

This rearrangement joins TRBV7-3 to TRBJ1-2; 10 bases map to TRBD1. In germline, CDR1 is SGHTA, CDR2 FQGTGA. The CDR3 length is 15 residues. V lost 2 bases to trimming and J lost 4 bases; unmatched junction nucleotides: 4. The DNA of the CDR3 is TGTGCCAGCAGCTTAGGGGGACAGGGGTTCTATGGCTACACCTTC. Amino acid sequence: CASSLGGQGFYGYTF.

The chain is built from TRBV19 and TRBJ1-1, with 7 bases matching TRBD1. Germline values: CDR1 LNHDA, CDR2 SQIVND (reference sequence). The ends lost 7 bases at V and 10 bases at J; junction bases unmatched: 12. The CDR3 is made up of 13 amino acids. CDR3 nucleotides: TGTGCCAGTAATCCCTTCGAGGGGGCGAGAGCTTTCTTT. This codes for CASNPFEGARAFF.

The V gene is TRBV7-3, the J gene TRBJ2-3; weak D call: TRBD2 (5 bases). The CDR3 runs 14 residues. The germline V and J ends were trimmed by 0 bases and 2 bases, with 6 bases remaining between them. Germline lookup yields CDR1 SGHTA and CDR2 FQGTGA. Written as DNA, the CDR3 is TGTGCCAGCAGCTTAACCGGGATCACAGATACGCAGTATTTT. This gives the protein CASSLTGITDTQYF. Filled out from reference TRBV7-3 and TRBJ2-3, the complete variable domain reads GAGVSQTPSNKVTEKGKYVELRCDPISGHTALYWYRQSLGQGPEFLIYFQGTGAADDSGLPNDRFFAVRPEGSVSTLKIQRTERGDSAVYLCASSLTGITDTQYFGPGTRLTVL.